This record concerns one TCR beta chain sequence. The table lists this clone with a few counts. What this receptor recognizes is not known. One end of the junction is discordant with germline, which a read error may explain. The entry originates in a study of long-term antiretroviral therapy in people with HIV (dated by TCRdb to between 2021 and 2024). Context from the whole study: The earliest samples were collected about a decade before the 2015 WHO recommendation for immediate ART, when ART was typically delayed until CD4 counts fell. Whether ART initiation and durable HIV suppression were associated with changes in peripheral blood TRB repertoire composition and diversity was tested in a retrospective serial study. A total of roughly 200 cryopreserved PBMC samples were contributed to the cohort by 30 adults with confirmed HIV infection, with samples collected serially over a mean of approximately six years (range 1-12). Of the roughly 30 participants with HIV, more than 10 were female. Test extractions of a monoclonal T-cell line alongside about 35 polyclonal samples showed no cross-contamination during QIAcube processing. Study-wide findings and limitations: Narrower CDR3 length ranges were observed in HIV repertoires than in controls, and an antigen-experienced repertoire with only a slight naive shift after ART was suggested by the network structure. ART initiation was associated with a significant increase in TRB diversity, but diversity stayed significantly below transplant donor controls even after long-term ART. Owing to limited PBMC availability, only the TCR beta chain was sequenced, without alpha chain pairing. Expanded TRB clones identified before ART initiation dominated the repertoire across all time points, though the dominance fluctuated and decreased in many PLHIV after ART. Unsorted PBMC were profiled instead of sorted CD4+ and CD8+ T cells because pre-ART samples had limited cell numbers. Inferences about post-ART repertoire changes are limited because no data were available on ART adherence, viral resistance or therapy changes. The samples were dated from about 2004 to 2017, and the ART regimens that were used may be less effective than current ART regimens.

Sequencing of the TRB variable region was done with the immunoSEQ hsTCRB v3.0 assay at survey level resolution. The target sequencing depth for TRB was 40,000-50,000 T-cell genomes per sample. TRB libraries were pooled and sequenced on an Illumina MiSeq using a v3 150-cycle kit. The study's processing was this. Analysis of repertoires was carried out in R inside a reproducible Nextflow workflow spanning QC, data transformation and analysis. LymphoSeq2, an R package for exploring AIRR-Seq data, was used to implement the custom analyses. After excluding several samples that yielded fewer than 5000 total TRB sequences, 150 to 200 HIV repertoires remained for analysis. Of the roughly 190 retained HIV repertoires, approximately 57 were collected before and about 130 after ART initiation. Repertoires were downsampled to 5000 TRB nucleotide sequences, and summary statistics were averaged over 100 downsampling iterations. TRB sequences were retained for analysis only if CDR3 regions of at least seven amino acids were present. Diversity was assessed using a clonality score derived from Shannon entropy and using the Gini coefficient. In the repertoire networks, any two of the top 5000 CDR3 amino acid sequences were connected whenever the two sequences differed by an edit distance of one. For TRB CDR3 amino acid sequences, GLIPH2 was used to predict antigen specificity groups and MHC restriction. To flag known CMV, EBV, HIV or tissue antigen associations, CDR3 amino acid sequences were matched against VDJdb and McPAS-TCR. Pre-ART, post-ART and control groups were compared with Wilcoxon signed-rank tests and Holm-Bonferroni correction. As stored in TCRdb, this immuneACCESS dataset retains in-frame rearrangements with V and J assigned. A fraction of the clones does not appear; measured against another copy, unresolved V genes explain less than half of the discrepancy, and the remainder lacks a known reason. V, J and clone size reflect that table, while D and trimming were determined from the DNA. For this sample the table gives under 45,000 clones, of which about four fifths were detected only once. 6.2% of the sample is in the top ten clones.

Inclusion was restricted to participants for whom at least one PBMC sample before ART initiation and at least two post-ART samples were available. Treatment was received in the United States of America by all participants with HIV. Cryopreserved samples of about 0.95-10 million PBMC were thawed and washed before DNA extraction. At the time of the earliest PBMC sample, participants with HIV were aged between about 23 and 54 years. Per participant, PBMC samples came from 1-4 timepoints prior to ART initiation and 2-8 timepoints following ART initiation, for a median of 7 samples. For every participant, serial HIV viral load, CD4+ T-cell count, ART history and demographic data were obtained. Using a Qiagen kit on a QIAcube, genomic DNA was extracted from unsorted PBMC, with samples processed in batches of 12. The CDR3 sequence holds 12 residues, the cysteine and phenylalanine included. The CDR3 DNA has 36 bases and is translated from base 1. CDR1 LGHNA and CDR2 YNFKEQ are derived from the germline V gene.

The sequence derives from a man younger than 30 with HIV. The chain is encoded by TRBV4-2 joined to TRBJ2-4; 9 bases in the middle match TRBD1. Sequences were derived from unsorted PBMCs, sampled 1 year after starting antiretroviral therapy. The CDR3 protein: CASSHPQGATFF. The nucleotides are TGTGCCAGCAGCCATCCACAGGGGGCAACGTTCTTC.